This T cell receptor (beta chain) was captured by sequencing in a study of sequential checkpoint blockade in melanoma. About the study: Arm A got nivolumab then ipilimumab; arm B the reverse, 1:1. After both sequences, patients received maintenance nivolumab.

Clones were read by immunoSEQ multiplex PCR, and TCRdb kept only the in-frame ones, dropping some. The table lists 20,000 to 25,000 clones, roughly 80% of them singletons, with over 9.5% in the top ten. The treatment denotes: randomized to nivolumab then ipilimumab (arm A) or the reverse (arm B). None of the patients previously received DNA-damaging chemotherapy. Live CD3+CD8+ CD19− CD56− cells were sorted from PBMCs. CDR3 length: 12 residues. Germline V gene data show CDR1 as SEHNR and CDR2 as FQNEAQ (reference sequence). Between the trimmed V and J ends, which lost 7 bases and 2 bases, there was a span of 9 bases.

The gene calls are TRBV7-9 and TRBJ2-7; weak D call: TRBD2 (5 bases). This receptor was taken from a human donor with melanoma. This specimen consisted of CD8+ T cells sorted from blood (inferred from file names), obtained from a patient given nivolumab and ipilimumab in sequence. The CDR3 DNA is TGTGCCAGCATTGAGGGAGCCTACGAGCAGTACTTC. It codes for CASIEGAYEQYF. Combining the CDR3 with reference TRBV7-9 and TRBJ2-7 gives the whole variable domain DTGVSQNPRHKITKRGQNVTFRCDPISEHNRLYWYRQTLGQGPEFLTYFQNEAQLEKSRLLSDRFSAERPKGSFSTLEIQRTEQGDSAMYLCASIEGAYEQYFGPGTRLTVT.